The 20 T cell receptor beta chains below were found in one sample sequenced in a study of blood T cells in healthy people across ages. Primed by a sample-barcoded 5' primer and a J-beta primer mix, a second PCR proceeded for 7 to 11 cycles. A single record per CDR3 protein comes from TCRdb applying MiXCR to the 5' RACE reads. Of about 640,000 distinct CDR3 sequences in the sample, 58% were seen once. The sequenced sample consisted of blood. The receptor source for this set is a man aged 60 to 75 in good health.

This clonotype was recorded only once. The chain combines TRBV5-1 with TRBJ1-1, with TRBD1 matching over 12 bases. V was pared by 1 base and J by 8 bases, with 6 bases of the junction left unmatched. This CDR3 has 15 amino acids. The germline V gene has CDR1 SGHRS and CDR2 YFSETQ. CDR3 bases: TGCGCCAGCAGCTTGATGGTGGGACAGGGGGCGGAAGCTTTCTTT. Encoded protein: CASSLMVGQGAEAFF.

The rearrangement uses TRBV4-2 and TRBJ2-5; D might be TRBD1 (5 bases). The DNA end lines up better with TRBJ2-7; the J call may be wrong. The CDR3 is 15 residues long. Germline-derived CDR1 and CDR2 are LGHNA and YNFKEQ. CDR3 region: CASSQDQGRMSEQYF. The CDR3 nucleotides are TGTGCCAGCAGCCAAGATCAGGGCAGAATGAGCGAGCAGTACTTC.

The CDR3 region has the DNA TGTGCCAGCAGTGATTATAGCGGGGGGGCAGGTGAGCAGTTCTTC. Its protein is CASSDYSGGAGEQFF. The rearrangement joins TRBV2 to TRBJ2-1, with 11 bases that match TRBD2. V lost 3 bases and J lost 9; bases outside the gene matches: 7. The CDR3 length is 15 residues. CDR1 and CDR2 from the germline V gene are SNHLY and FYNNEI.

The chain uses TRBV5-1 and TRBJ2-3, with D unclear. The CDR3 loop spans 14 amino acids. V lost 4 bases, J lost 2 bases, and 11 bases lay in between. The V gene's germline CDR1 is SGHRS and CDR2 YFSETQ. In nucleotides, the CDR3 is TGCGCCAGCAGCCTCACAGTGGACACAGATACGCAGTATTTT. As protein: CASSLTVDTDTQYF.

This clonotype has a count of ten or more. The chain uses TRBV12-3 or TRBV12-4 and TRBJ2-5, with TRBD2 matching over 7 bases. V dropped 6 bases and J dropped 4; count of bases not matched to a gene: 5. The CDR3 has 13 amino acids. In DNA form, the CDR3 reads TGTGCCAGCAGCCCGACGGGGGGAGAGACCCAGTACTTC. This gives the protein CASSPTGGETQYF.

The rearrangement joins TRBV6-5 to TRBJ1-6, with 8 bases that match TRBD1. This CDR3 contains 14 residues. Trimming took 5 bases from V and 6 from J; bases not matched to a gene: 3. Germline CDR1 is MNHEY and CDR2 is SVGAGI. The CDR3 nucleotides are TGTGCCAGCAGTAAAGGACAGGGTAATTCACCCCTCCACTTT. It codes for CASSKGQGNSPLHF.

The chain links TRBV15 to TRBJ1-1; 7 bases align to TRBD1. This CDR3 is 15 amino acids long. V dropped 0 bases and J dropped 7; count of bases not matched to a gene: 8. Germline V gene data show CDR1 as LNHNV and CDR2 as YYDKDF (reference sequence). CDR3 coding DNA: TGTGCCACCAGCAGAGATTCGGGGACAGCAAGTGAAGCTTTCTTT. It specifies CATSRDSGTASEAFF. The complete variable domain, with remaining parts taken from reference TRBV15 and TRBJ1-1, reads DAMVIQNPRYQVTQFGKPVTLSCSQTLNHNVMYWYQQKSSQAPKLLFHYYDKDFNNEADTPDNFQSRRPNTSFCFLDIRSPGLGDTAMYLCATSRDSGTASEAFFGQGTRLTVV.

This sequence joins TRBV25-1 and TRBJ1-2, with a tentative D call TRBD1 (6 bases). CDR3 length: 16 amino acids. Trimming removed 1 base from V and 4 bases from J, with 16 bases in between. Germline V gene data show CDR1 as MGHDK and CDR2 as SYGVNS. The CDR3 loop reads CASSESWGRDGYGYTF. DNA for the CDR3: TGTGCCAGCAGTGAATCCTGGGGGCGGGACGGCTATGGCTACACCTTC.

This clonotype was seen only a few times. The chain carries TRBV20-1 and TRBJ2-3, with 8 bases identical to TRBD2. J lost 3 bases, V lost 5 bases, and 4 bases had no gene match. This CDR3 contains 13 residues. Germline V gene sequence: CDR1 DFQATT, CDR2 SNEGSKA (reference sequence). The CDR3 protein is CSAARGGTDTQYF. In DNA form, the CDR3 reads TGCAGTGCTGCCCGGGGGGGGACAGATACGCAGTATTTT.

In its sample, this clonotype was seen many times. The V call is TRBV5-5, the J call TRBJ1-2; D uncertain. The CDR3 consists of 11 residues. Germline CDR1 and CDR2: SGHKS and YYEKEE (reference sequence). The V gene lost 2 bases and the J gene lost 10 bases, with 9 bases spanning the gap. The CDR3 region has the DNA TGTGCCAGCAGCTTTGGCACAGACTACACCTTC. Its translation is CASSFGTDYTF.

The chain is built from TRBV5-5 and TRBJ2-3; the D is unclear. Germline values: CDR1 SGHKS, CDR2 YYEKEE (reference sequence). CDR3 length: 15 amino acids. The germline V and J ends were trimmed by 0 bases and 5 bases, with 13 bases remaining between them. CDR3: CASSLDGRALDTQYF. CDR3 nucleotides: TGTGCCAGCAGCTTGGATGGACGGGCTTTAGATACGCAGTATTTT.

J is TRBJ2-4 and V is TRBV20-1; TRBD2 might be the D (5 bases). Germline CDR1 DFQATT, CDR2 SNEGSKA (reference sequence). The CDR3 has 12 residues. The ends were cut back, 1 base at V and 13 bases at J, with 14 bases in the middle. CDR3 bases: TGCAGTGCTAGAGGGTCGAACTGGGAGCAGTACTTC. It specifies CSARGSNWEQYF.

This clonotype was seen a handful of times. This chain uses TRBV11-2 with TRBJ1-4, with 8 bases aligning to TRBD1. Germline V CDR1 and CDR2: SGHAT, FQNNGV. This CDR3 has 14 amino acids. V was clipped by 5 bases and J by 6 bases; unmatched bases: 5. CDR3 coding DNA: TGTGCCAGCAGCCGGCTGGACAGGGATGAAAAACTGTTTTTT. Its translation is CASSRLDRDEKLFF.

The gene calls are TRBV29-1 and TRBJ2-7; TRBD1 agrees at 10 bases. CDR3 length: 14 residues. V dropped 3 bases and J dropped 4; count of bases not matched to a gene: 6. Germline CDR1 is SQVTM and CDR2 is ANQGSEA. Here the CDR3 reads CSVDATGGGYEQYF. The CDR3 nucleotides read TGCAGCGTTGACGCGACAGGGGGCGGGTACGAGCAGTACTTC.

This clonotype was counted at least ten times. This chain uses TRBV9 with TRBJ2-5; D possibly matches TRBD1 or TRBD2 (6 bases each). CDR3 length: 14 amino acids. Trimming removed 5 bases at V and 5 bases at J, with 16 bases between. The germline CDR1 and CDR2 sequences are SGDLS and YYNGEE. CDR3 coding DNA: TGTGCCAGCAGTCGAGGCGGGACACCTGAGACCCAGTACTTC. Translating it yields CASSRGGTPETQYF.

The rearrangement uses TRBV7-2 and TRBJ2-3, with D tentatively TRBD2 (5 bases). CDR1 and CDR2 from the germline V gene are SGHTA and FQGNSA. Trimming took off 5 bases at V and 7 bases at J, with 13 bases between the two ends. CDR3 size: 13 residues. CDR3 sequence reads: CASSGPSDYTQYF. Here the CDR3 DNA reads TGTGCCAGCAGCGGACCCTCGGACTATACGCAGTATTTT.

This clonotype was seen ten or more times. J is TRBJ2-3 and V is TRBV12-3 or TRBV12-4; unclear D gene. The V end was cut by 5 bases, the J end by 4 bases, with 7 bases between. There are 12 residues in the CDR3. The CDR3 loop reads CASSLSADTQYF. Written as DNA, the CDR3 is TGTGCCAGCAGTCTGTCCGCAGATACGCAGTATTTT.

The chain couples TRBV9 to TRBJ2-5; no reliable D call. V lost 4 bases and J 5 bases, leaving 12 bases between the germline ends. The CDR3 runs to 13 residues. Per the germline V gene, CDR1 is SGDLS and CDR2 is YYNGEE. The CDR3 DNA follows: TGTGCCAGCAGCTCCCGAGCCGGGGAGACCCAGTACTTC. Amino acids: CASSSRAGETQYF. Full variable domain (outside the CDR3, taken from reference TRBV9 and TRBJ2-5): DSGVTQTPKHLITATGQRVTLRCSPRSGDLSVYWYQQSLDQGLQFLIQYYNGEERAKGNILERFSAQQFPDLHSELNLSSLELGDSALYFCASSSRAGETQYFGPGTRLLVL.

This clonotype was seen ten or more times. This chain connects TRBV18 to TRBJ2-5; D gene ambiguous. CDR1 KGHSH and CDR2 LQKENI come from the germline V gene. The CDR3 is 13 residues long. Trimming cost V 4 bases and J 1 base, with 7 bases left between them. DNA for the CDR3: TGTGCCAGCTCACGAGGCAGCCAAGAGACCCAGTACTTC. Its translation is CASSRGSQETQYF.

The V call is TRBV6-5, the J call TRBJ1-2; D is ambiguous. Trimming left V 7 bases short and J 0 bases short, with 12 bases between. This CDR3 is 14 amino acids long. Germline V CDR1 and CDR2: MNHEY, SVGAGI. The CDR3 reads CASNPEQTNYGYTF. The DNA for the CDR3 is TGTGCCAGCAACCCGGAACAGACTAACTATGGCTACACCTTC.